This T cell receptor beta chain was identified during a study of monozygotic twins with inflammatory bowel disease. Two nested PCRs, of approximately 16 and 9 cycles, processed TCRalpha and TCRbeta cDNA. TCRdb re-called the 5' RACE reads, yielding one record per CDR3 amino acid sequence without DNA. This table holds 120,000 to 150,000 distinct CDR3 sequences. The CDR3 contains 14 residues. CDR1 is DFQATT, CDR2 SNEGSKA, per germline (reference sequence). Sequencing was done on a sample of blood. The chain uses TRBV20-1 and TRBJ2-7; the TRBD1 assignment by TCRdb is unverifiable without DNA. The sequence was collected from a human donor with ulcerative colitis or Crohn's disease, or a healthy co-twin of an affected twin (not recorded which). The CDR3: CSARTPGMRNEQYF.